These T cell receptor beta chains were read from a single sample in a study of T cell responses to AZD1222 COVID-19 vaccine. Data came from immunoSEQ multiplex PCR; TCRdb stores just in-frame clones and leaves some out. The sample gives around 130,000 clones, approximately 86% of which show up once; about 3.5% is in the top ten. The source was peripheral blood, collected on day 0 of AZD1222 vaccination. The receptors stem from an adult in good health. Each CDR3 is given without its conserved first and last residue. Clone size is not always given. Where it is, it says once, few, many or a class for expanded clones.

clone_size	j_call	v_call	cdr3_aa
.	TRBJ1-1	TRBV27	ASSSQSTEAF
.	TRBJ2-7	TRBV2	ASRDFYEQY
.	TRBJ1-2	TRBV15	ATSRDYGDTLYT
.	TRBJ1-1	TRBV5-4	ASSLDRGLMNTEAF
.	TRBJ2-7	TRBV5-5	ASSTDGGGSYEQY
.	TRBJ2-7	TRBV5-1	ASAQDRQGVYEQY
.	TRBJ2-5	TRBV7-9	ASSLASSETQY
.	TRBJ1-2	TRBV9	ASSRPVGGYT
.	TRBJ2-1	TRBV14	ASSQIMGLANEQF
.	TRBJ1-1	TRBV12-3/TRBV12-4	ASRAAAEAF
.	TRBJ2-4	TRBV27	ASSPIAKNIQY
.	TRBJ2-1	TRBV10-3	AISGMTGGSYNEQF
.	TRBJ1-1	TRBV29-1	SARDRVVAEAF
once	TRBJ1-5	TRBV19	ASTDGNQPQH
.	TRBJ1-1	TRBV4-1	ASSHRGAAINTEAF
.	TRBJ2-2	TRBV29-1	SVSSPGLAGVSSTGELF
.	TRBJ2-1	TRBV24-1	ATGLAGGNEQF
.	TRBJ2-5	TRBV27	AIPSGVTQY
.	TRBJ2-3	TRBV30	AWSAGDTQY
once	TRBJ2-4	TRBV5-1	ASSFGQGGIQY
.	TRBJ1-2	TRBV12-3/TRBV12-4	ASAQTNYGYT
.	TRBJ1-1	TRBV6-4	ASSDRENTEAF
.	TRBJ1-4	TRBV9	ASSVSGGHNEKLF
few	TRBJ1-6	TRBV5-5	ASSLDQNNSPLH
.	TRBJ1-1	TRBV7-3	ASSLSGGTEAF
.	TRBJ2-7	TRBV19	ASSTPRTGGYEQY
few	TRBJ1-6	TRBV28	ASRTGEYNSPLH
.	TRBJ1-5	TRBV3-1/TRBV3-2	ASSPSWAGSDNQPQH
.	TRBJ2-1	TRBV11-3	ASSLSRSNHEQF
.	TRBJ1-3	TRBV9	ASSPIFSGNTIY
.	TRBJ2-1	TRBV5-1	ASSLGTNEQF
once	TRBJ2-1	TRBV28	ASSLRDPRGGISYEQF
once	TRBJ2-7	TRBV7-9	ASSLGTREGGEQY
.	TRBJ1-4	TRBV6-4	ASWGGLF
once	TRBJ2-1	TRBV3-1/TRBV3-2	ASRAGVAPNNEQF
.	TRBJ2-3	TRBV7-7	ASSSGLAGGFSSTDTQY
.	TRBJ1-1	TRBV19	ASTGGQKQLNEAF
.	TRBJ2-5	TRBV27	ASSLRLGGETQY
.	TRBJ2-7	TRBV19	ASSINDLPAYEQY
.	TRBJ2-2	TRBV9	ASSVVGPGELF
.	TRBJ1-3	TRBV3-1/TRBV3-2	ASSPESSGNTIY
.	TRBJ2-1	TRBV14	ASGTGAGNEQF
.	TRBJ1-2	TRBV14	ASSQSGTGDYGYT
.	TRBJ1-1	TRBV28	ASSVSGTNTEAF
.	TRBJ1-1	TRBV6-5	ASSYSGGGLNTEAF
.	TRBJ1-1	TRBV15	ATSMRQGGNTEAF
.	TRBJ1-2	TRBV5-1	ASSPGQGEGYT
.	TRBJ1-5	TRBV4-2	ASSQQNRDSWPQH
once	TRBJ1-2	TRBV5-4	ASSLGQGKDYGYT